This is a list of T cell receptor beta chains from one sample in a study of T cell changes during pregnancy in multiple sclerosis. The assay was immunoSEQ multiplex PCR, and TCRdb's table has in-frame clones only and misses some. The sample has roughly 20,000 clones, roughly nine tenths seen once. Sequences were derived from CD8+ T cells from peripheral blood mononuclear cells, sampled after pregnancy. These receptor sequences come from a female donor in good health, enrolled as a control in a pregnancy study. The CDR3 runs from the conserved cysteine through the conserved F or W. The D gene is left open where the match is weak. Where a row states a size, it is once, few, many or the class of an expanded clone; other rows omit it.

V gene	J gene	D gene	clone size	CDR3 protein	CDR3 DNA
TRBV6-5	TRBJ2-2	-	-	CASGAGRNTGELFF	TGTGCCAGCGGTGCGGGTAGGAACACCGGGGAGCTGTTTTTT
TRBV30	TRBJ2-3	TRBD2	-	CAWSLVAGVTDTQYF	TGTGCCTGGAGTTTGGTAGCGGGCGTCACAGATACGCAGTATTTT
TRBV7-2	TRBJ1-1	-	-	CASSYYYDRNTEAFF	TGTGCCAGCAGCTACTACTATGACAGGAACACTGAAGCTTTCTTT
TRBV13	TRBJ1-1	-	-	CASSSSMNTEAFF	TGTGCCAGCAGCTCGTCTATGAACACTGAAGCTTTCTTT
TRBV2	TRBJ2-3	TRBD2	once	CASSPELAGGTDTQYF	TGTGCCAGCAGTCCAGAACTAGCGGGAGGCACAGATACGCAGTATTTT
TRBV4-3	TRBJ2-2	TRBD2	-	CASSQGSMRGGARTGELFF	TGCGCCAGCAGCCAAGGATCCATGCGCGGGGGGGCCCGGACCGGGGAGCTGTTTTTT
TRBV5-4	TRBJ2-2	-	-	CASSLDRVNTGELFF	TGTGCCAGCAGCTTGGACAGGGTCAACACCGGGGAGCTGTTTTTT
TRBV7-9	TRBJ2-7	TRBD1	-	CASSTRTGGDSYEQYF	TGTGCCAGCAGCACTAGGACAGGGGGCGATTCTTACGAGCAGTACTTC
TRBV19	TRBJ2-1	TRBD2	-	CASGTSGRYNEQFF	TGTGCCAGTGGTACTAGCGGGCGATACAATGAGCAGTTCTTC
TRBV7-6	TRBJ2-5	-	-	CASSLGGASQETQYF	TGTGCCAGCAGCTTAGGCGGGGCTAGCCAAGAGACCCAGTACTTC
TRBV15	TRBJ2-6	TRBD1	medium-sized	CATSRPQGSGANVLTF	TGTGCCACCAGCAGACCACAGGGGAGCGGGGCCAACGTCCTGACTTTC
TRBV9	TRBJ1-2	TRBD1	medium-sized	CASSGTGGSSYGYTF	TGTGCCAGCAGCGGGACAGGGGGTTCTAGCTATGGCTACACCTTC
TRBV11-2	TRBJ1-1	-	-	CASRTTGLNTEAFF	TGTGCCAGCAGAACAACAGGGTTAAACACTGAAGCTTTCTTT
TRBV6-5	TRBJ1-6	TRBD1	large	CASSYGTGDDSPLHF	TGTGCCAGCAGTTACGGGACAGGAGATGATTCACCCCTCCACTTT
TRBV27	TRBJ2-3	-	once	CASSLGASPTQYF	TGTGCCAGCAGTTTGGGGGCCAGCCCTACGCAGTATTTT
TRBV14	TRBJ1-1	-	-	CASSQGGPYTEAFF	TGTGCCAGCAGCCAAGGAGGGCCTTACACTGAAGCTTTCTTT
TRBV19	TRBJ1-2	TRBD1	-	CASRIAGGVLYGYTF	TGTGCCAGTAGGATCGCAGGGGGCGTTCTCTATGGCTACACCTTC
TRBV2	TRBJ1-4	-	-	CASRVQGTNEKLFF	TGTGCCAGCAGAGTACAGGGAACTAATGAAAAACTGTTTTTT
TRBV9	TRBJ2-1	-	-	CASSLEGWYDEQFF	TGTGCCAGCAGCCTAGAGGGGTGGTACGATGAGCAGTTCTTC
TRBV6-5	TRBJ2-1	-	-	CASSYENEQFF	TGTGCCAGCAGTTATGAGAATGAGCAGTTCTTC
TRBV9	TRBJ2-5	TRBD2	-	CASSGGWEGGTQYF	TGTGCCAGCAGCGGAGGGTGGGAGGGTGGGACCCAGTACTTC
TRBV27	TRBJ1-2	-	-	CASSGGYYGYTF	TGTGCCAGCAGCGGGGGGTACTATGGCTACACCTTC
TRBV5-4	TRBJ2-7	TRBD1	few	CASSLGGQGARGEQYF	TGTGCCAGCAGCTTGGGCGGCCAGGGGGCGAGGGGCGAGCAGTACTTC
TRBV4-2	TRBJ2-1	TRBD2	-	CASSQAIAGGRNEQFF	TGTGCCAGCAGCCAAGCTATAGCGGGGGGGCGCAATGAGCAGTTCTTC
TRBV15	TRBJ1-2	-	-	CATSRDGGGYTF	TGTGCCACCAGCAGAGATGGGGGCGGCTACACCTTC
TRBV12-5	TRBJ2-4	-	-	CASGLDHELAKNIQYF	TGTGCTAGTGGTTTGGACCATGAACTAGCCAAAAACATTCAGTACTTC
TRBV7-9	TRBJ1-2	-	-	CAVSPQPWGGYGYTF	TGTGCCGTCTCTCCCCAACCGTGGGGGGGCTATGGCTACACCTTC
TRBV6-1	TRBJ1-2	-	-	CASSEGGYYGYTF	TGTGCCAGCAGTGAGGGAGGGTACTATGGCTACACCTTC
TRBV30	TRBJ2-3	-	medium-sized	CAWDRVGTDTQYF	TGTGCCTGGGATCGGGTTGGCACAGATACGCAGTATTTT
TRBV7-9	TRBJ2-3	TRBD1	-	CASSPRTGVAADTQYF	TGTGCCAGCAGCCCGAGGACAGGGGTAGCTGCAGATACGCAGTATTTT
TRBV7-9	TRBJ1-4	-	few	CASSLDSLLEKLFF	TGTGCCAGCAGCTTGGACTCGTTATTGGAAAAACTGTTTTTT
TRBV4-3	TRBJ2-7	TRBD2	-	CASSQASSKLAGSYEQYF	TGCGCCAGCAGCCAAGCCTCTTCAAAACTAGCGGGGTCCTACGAGCAGTACTTC